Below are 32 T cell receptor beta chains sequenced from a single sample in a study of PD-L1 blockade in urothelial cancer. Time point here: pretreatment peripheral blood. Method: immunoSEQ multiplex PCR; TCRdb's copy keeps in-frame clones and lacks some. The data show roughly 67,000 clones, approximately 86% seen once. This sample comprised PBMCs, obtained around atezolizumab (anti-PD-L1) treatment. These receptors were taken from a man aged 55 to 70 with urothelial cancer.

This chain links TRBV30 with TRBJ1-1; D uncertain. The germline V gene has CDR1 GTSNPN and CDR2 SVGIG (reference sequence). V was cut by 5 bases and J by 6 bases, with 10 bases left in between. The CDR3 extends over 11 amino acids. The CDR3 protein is CAWRSWAEAFF. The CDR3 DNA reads TGTGCCTGGCGGAGCTGGGCTGAAGCTTTCTTT.

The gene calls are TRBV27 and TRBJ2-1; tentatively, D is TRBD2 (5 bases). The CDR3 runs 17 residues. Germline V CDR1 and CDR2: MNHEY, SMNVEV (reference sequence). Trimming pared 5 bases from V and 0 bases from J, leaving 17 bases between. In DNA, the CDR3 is TGTGCCAGCAGTCAGGTGTCGGGGTCGAGCTCCTACAATGAGCAGTTCTTC. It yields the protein CASSQVSGSSSYNEQFF.

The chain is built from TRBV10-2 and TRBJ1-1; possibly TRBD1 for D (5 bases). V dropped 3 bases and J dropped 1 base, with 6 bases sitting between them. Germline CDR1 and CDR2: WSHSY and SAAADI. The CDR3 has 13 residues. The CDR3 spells CASSERGNTEAFF. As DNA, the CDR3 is TGCGCCAGCAGTGAAAGGGGGAACACTGAAGCTTTCTTT.

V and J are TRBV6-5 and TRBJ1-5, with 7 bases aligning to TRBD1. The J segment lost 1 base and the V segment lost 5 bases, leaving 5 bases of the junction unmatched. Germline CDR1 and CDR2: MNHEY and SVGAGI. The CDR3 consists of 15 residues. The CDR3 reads CASSRQTGSNQPQHF. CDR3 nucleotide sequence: TGTGCCAGCAGTCGACAGACAGGGAGCAATCAGCCCCAGCATTTT.

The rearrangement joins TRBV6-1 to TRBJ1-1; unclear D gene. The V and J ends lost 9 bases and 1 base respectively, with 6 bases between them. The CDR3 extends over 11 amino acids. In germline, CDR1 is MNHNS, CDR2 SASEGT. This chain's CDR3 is CASTANTEAFF. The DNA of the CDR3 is TGTGCCAGTACAGCGAACACTGAAGCTTTCTTT.

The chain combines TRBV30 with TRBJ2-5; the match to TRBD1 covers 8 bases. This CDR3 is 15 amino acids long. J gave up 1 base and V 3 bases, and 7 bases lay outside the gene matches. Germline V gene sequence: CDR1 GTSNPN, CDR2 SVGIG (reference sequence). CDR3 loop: CAWSETRGLQETQYF. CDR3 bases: TGTGCCTGGAGCGAGACCAGGGGGCTCCAAGAGACCCAGTACTTC.

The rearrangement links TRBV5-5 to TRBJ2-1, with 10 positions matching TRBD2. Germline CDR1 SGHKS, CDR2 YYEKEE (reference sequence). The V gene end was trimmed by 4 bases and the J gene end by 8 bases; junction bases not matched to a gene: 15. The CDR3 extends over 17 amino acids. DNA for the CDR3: TGTGCCAGCAGCCTTCGACTAGCGGGCTCGGGGGGGGATGAGCAGTTCTTC. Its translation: CASSLRLAGSGGDEQFF.

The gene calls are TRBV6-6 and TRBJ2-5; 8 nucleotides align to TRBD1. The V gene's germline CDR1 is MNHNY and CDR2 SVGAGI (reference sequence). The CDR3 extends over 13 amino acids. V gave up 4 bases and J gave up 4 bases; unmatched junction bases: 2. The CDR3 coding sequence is TGTGCCAGCAGTTTGGACAGGGTAGAGACCCAGTACTTC. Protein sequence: CASSLDRVETQYF.

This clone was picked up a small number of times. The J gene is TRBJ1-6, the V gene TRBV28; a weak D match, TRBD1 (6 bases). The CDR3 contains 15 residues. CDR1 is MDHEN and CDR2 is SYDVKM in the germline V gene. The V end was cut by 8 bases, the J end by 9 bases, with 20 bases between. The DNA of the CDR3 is TGTGCCAGCCGGGGACAAGGAATAAAGAGTTCACCCCTCCACTTT. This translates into CASRGQGIKSSPLHF.

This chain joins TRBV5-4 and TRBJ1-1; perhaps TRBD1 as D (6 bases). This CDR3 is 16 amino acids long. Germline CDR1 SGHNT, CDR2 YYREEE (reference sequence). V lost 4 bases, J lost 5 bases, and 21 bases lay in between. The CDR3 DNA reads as TGTGCCAGCAGCGCGGGGGGGACATCACTGGAAACTGAAGCTTTCTTT. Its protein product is CASSAGGTSLETEAFF.

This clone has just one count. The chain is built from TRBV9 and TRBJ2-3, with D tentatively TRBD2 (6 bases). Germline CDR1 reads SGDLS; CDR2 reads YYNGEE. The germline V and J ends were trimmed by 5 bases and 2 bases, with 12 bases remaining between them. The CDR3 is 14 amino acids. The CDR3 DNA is TGTGCCAGCAGAGGACGGGACTCCACAGATACGCAGTATTTT. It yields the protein CASRGRDSTDTQYF.

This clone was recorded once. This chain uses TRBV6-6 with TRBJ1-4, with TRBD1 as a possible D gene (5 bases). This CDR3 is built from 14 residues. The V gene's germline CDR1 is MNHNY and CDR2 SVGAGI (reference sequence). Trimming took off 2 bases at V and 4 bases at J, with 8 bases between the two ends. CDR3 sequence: CASSYGGVNEKLFF. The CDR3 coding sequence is TGTGCCAGCAGTTACGGGGGGGTTAATGAAAAACTGTTTTTT.

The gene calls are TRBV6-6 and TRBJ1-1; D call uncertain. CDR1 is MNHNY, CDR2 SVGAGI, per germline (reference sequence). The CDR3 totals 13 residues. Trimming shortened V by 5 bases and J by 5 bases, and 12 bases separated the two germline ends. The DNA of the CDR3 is TGTGCCAGCAGTCGCGGAGTAGGTACTGAAGCTTTCTTT. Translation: CASSRGVGTEAFF.

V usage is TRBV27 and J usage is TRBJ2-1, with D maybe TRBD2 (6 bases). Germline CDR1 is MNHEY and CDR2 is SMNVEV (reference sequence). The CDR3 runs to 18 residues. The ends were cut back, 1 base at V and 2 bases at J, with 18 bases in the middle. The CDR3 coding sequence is TGTGCCAGCAGTTTATTCCCTCGGACTACTTACACCTACAATGAGCAGTTCTTC. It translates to CASSLFPRTTYTYNEQFF.

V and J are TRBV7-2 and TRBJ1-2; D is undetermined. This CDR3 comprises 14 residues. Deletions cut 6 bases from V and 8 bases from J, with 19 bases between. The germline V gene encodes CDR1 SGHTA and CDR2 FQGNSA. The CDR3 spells CASSPGEGAKGYTF. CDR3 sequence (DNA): TGTGCCAGCAGTCCCGGGGAAGGCGCTAAAGGCTACACCTTC.

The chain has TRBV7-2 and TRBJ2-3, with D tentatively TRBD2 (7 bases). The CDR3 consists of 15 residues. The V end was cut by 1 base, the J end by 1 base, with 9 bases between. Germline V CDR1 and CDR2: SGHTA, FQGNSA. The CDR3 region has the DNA TGTGCCAGCAGCTTAGGCGGGGGCCGCACAGATACGCAGTATTTT. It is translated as CASSLGGGRTDTQYF.

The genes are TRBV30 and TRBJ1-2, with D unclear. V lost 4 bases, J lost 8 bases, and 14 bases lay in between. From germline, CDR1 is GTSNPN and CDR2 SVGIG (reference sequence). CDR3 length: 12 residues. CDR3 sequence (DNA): TGTGCCTGGACCACGAATAACTGGGGCTACACCTTC. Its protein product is CAWTTNNWGYTF.

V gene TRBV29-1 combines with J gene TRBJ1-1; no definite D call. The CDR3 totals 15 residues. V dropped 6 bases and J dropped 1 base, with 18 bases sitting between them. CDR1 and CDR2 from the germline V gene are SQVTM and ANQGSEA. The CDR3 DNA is TGCAGCGTCTCTGTTAATTTTGTTCCGAACACTGAAGCTTTCTTT. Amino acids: CSVSVNFVPNTEAFF.

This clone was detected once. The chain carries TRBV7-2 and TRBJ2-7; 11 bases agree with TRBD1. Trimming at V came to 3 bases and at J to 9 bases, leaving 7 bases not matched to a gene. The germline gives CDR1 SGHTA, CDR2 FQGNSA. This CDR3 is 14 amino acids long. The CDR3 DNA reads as TGTGCCAGCAGCTTCGGACAGGGGGCGGTGTTGCAGTACTTC. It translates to CASSFGQGAVLQYF.

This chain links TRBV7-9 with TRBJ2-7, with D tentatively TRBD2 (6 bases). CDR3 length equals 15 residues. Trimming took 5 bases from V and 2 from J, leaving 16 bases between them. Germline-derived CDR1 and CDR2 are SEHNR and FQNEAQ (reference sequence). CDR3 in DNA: TGTGCCAGCAGCCCAGGAGGGCAGCTAACCTACGAGCAGTACTTC. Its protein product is CASSPGGQLTYEQYF.

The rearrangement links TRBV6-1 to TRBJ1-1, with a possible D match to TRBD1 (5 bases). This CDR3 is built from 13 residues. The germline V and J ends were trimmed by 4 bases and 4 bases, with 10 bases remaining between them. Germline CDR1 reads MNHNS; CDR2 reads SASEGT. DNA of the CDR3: TGTGCCAGCAGTGCCAGGAGGGGCACTGAAGCTTTCTTT. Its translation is CASSARRGTEAFF.

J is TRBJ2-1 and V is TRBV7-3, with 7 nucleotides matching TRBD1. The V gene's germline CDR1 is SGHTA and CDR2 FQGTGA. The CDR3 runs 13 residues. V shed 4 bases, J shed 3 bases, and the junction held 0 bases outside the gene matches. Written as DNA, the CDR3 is TGTGCCAGCAGCTGGACAGGCTACAATGAGCAGTTCTTC. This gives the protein CASSWTGYNEQFF. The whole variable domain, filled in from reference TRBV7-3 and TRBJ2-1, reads GAGVSQTPSNKVTEKGKYVELRCDPISGHTALYWYRQSLGQGPEFLIYFQGTGAADDSGLPNDRFFAVRPEGSVSTLKIQRTERGDSAVYLCASSWTGYNEQFFGPGTRLTVL.

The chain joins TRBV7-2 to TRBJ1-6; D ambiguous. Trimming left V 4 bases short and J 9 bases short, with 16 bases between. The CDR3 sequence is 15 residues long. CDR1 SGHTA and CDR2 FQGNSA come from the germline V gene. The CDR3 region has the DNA TGTGCCAGCAGCTCCCCCCAGGAGGGTCGTTCACCCCTCCACTTT. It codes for CASSSPQEGRSPLHF.

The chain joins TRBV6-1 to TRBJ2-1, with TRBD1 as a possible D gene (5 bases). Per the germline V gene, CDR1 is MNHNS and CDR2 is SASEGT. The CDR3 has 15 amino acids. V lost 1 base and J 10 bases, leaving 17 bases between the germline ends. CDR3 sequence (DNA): TGTGCCAGCAGTGAAGTTAGCTGGGGCATAGGGGAGCAGTTCTTC. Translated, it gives CASSEVSWGIGEQFF.

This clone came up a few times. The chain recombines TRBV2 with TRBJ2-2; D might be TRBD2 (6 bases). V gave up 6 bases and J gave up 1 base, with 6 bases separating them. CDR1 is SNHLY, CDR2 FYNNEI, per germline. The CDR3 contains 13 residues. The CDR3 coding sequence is TGTGCCAGCAGGGGAGGGAACACCGGGGAGCTGTTTTTT. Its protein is CASRGGNTGELFF. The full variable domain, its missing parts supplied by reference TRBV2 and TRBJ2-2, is EPEVTQTPSHQVTQMGQEVILRCVPISNHLYFYWYRQILGQKVEFLVSFYNNEISEKSEIFDDQFSVERPDGSNFTLKIRSTKLEDSAMYFCASRGGNTGELFFGEGSRLTVL.

CDR3: CASSTQTTGKNTEAFF. Written as DNA, the CDR3 is TGCGCCAGCAGCACCCAAACGACAGGAAAGAACACTGAAGCTTTCTTT. This chain connects TRBV4-1 to TRBJ1-1; the D gene is possibly TRBD1 (6 bases). The V gene's germline CDR1 is MGHRA and CDR2 YSYEKL. The CDR3 sequence is 16 residues long. V lost 5 bases to trimming and J lost 1 base, with 17 bases between them.

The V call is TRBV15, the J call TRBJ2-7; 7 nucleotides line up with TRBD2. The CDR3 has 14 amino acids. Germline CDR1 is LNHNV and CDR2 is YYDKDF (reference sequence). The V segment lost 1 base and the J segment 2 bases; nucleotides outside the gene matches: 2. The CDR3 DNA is TGTGCCACCAGCAGAGGCGGGGGAACCTACGAGCAGTACTTC. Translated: CATSRGGGTYEQYF. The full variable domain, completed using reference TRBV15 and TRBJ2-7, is DAMVIQNPRYQVTQFGKPVTLSCSQTLNHNVMYWYQQKSSQAPKLLFHYYDKDFNNEADTPDNFQSRRPNTSFCFLDIRSPGLGDTAMYLCATSRGGGTYEQYFGPGTRLTVT.

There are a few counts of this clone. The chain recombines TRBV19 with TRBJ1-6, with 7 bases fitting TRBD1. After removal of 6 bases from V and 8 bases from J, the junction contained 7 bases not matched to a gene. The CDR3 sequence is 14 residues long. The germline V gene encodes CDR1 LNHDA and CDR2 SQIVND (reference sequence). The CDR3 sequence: CASSWTGDDSPLHF. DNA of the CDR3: TGTGCCAGTAGCTGGACAGGTGATGATTCACCCCTCCACTTT. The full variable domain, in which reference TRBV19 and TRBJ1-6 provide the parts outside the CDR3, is DGGITQSPKYLFRKEGQNVTLSCEQNLNHDAMYWYRQDPGQGLRLIYYSQIVNDFQKGDIAEGYSVSREKKESFPLTVTSAQKNPTAFYLCASSWTGDDSPLHFGNGTRLTVT.

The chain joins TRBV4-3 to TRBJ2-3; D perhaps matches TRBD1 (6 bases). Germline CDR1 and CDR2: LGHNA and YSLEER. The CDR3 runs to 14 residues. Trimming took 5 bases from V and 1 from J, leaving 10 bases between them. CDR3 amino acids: CASSRAGGTDTQYF. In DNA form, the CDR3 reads TGCGCCAGCAGCAGGGCAGGGGGCACAGATACGCAGTATTTT.

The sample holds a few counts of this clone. The CDR3 reads CASSSTGTGVRNSPLHF. CDR3 nucleotides: TGTGCCAGCAGCTCTACGGGGACAGGGGTAAGGAATTCACCCCTCCACTTT. The genes are TRBV7-9 and TRBJ1-6; 10 nucleotides line up with TRBD1. J gave up 7 bases and V 4 bases, and 10 bases lay outside the gene matches. This CDR3 contains 17 residues. The germline gives CDR1 SEHNR, CDR2 FQNEAQ (reference sequence).

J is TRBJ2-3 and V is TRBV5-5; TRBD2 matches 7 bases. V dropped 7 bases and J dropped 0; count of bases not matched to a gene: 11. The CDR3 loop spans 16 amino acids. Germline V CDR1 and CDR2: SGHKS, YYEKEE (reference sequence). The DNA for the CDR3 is TGTGCCAGCTCAAAAGGGGCGGGGGATAGCACAGATACGCAGTATTTT. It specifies CASSKGAGDSTDTQYF.

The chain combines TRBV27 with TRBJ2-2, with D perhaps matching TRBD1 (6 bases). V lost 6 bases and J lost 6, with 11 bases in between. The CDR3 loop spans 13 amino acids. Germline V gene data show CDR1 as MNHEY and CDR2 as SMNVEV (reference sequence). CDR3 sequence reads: CASRSRTAGELFF. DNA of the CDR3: TGTGCCAGCAGATCTAGGACAGCCGGGGAGCTGTTTTTT.